The rows below give T cell receptor beta chains drawn from one sample of a study of T cell responses to AZD1222 COVID-19 vaccine. Sequenced by immunoSEQ multiplex PCR; TCRdb stores in-frame clones only, minus some. The sample lists some 140,000 clones; roughly 89% were seen once. The sequences come from peripheral blood, collected on day 0 of AZD1222 vaccination. The receptors were sampled from an adult in good health. Both conserved end residues are part of each CDR3. D genes are given only for firm matches. A row's size may be missing; if present it is once, few, many or a size class.

size	V	D	J	DNA	CDR3
.	TRBV19	.	TRBJ1-1	TGTGCCAGTAGCCGACGGAATTGGAACACTGAAGCTTTCTTT	CASSRRNWNTEAFF
.	TRBV7-2	.	TRBJ2-1	TGTGCCAGCAGTTACGGAACCCTAAGGCTCAATGAGCAGTTCTTC	CASSYGTLRLNEQFF
.	TRBV30	.	TRBJ1-4	TGTGCCTGGAGTCAACGTAGTGCAGCTAATGAAAAACTGTTTTTT	CAWSQRSAANEKLFF
.	TRBV4-1	TRBD1	TRBJ2-7	TGCGCCAGCAGCCAGCCGGGACAGGGGGTACACGAGCAGTACTTC	CASSQPGQGVHEQYF
.	TRBV29-1	.	TRBJ1-4	TGCAGCGTCCGGTACCCAGTGGGTGTAGAAAAACTGTTTTTT	CSVRYPVGVEKLFF
.	TRBV7-2	.	TRBJ1-4	TGTGCCAGCAGCTCTAACGATGAAAAACTGTTTTTT	CASSSNDEKLFF
.	TRBV7-9	.	TRBJ2-1	TGTGCCAGCAGGCGGGACAGAGTGGAGCAGTTCTTC	CASRRDRVEQFF
.	TRBV15	TRBD1	TRBJ2-1	TGTGCCACCAGCAGAGCTTACAGGGGAATCTACAATGAGCAGTTCTTC	CATSRAYRGIYNEQFF
.	TRBV6-2/TRBV6-3	.	TRBJ1-1	TGTGCCAGCAGTTACCCAGGGAGTTCCACTGAAGCTTTCTTT	CASSYPGSSTEAFF
.	TRBV6-5	.	TRBJ1-5	TGTGCCAGCAGTACGAATGAGGGTCAGCCCCAGCATTTT	CASSTNEGQPQHF
.	TRBV19	.	TRBJ2-5	TGTGCCAGTAGTATGTTAGGGTCAGCCCAAGAGACCCAGTACTTC	CASSMLGSAQETQYF
few	TRBV2	.	TRBJ1-2	TGTGCCACCTCCGGGACTTTTACTGGCTACACCTTC	CATSGTFTGYTF
.	TRBV6-5	.	TRBJ1-1	TGTGCCACCTTAGCCTCTGTTGGCACTGAAGCTTTCTTT	CATLASVGTEAFF
once	TRBV6-4	.	TRBJ2-1	TGTGCCAGCAGCCAGGGCCCCTACAATGAGCAGTTCTTC	CASSQGPYNEQFF
.	TRBV18	TRBD1	TRBJ1-2	TGTGCCAGCTCACCTGACAGGGTTCGTCACTATGGCTACACCTTC	CASSPDRVRHYGYTF
.	TRBV20-1	.	TRBJ2-7	TGCAGTGCTAACGGGCAGTACTTC	CSANGQYF
.	TRBV5-6	.	TRBJ1-6	TGTGCCAGCAGCTTGGTCGGGGATTCCCTCCACTTT	CASSLVGDSLHF
.	TRBV9	.	TRBJ1-2	TGTGCCAGCAGCGTAGTCGGGGGGGCGGGCTACACCTTC	CASSVVGGAGYTF
.	TRBV5-5	TRBD1	TRBJ2-7	TGTGCCAGCAGCCCGGGACAGGGGGCCGGCTACGAGCAGTACTTC	CASSPGQGAGYEQYF
.	TRBV15	.	TRBJ2-3	TGTGCCACCGGGCTTAGCACAGATACGCAGTATTTT	CATGLSTDTQYF
.	TRBV6-5	.	TRBJ2-7	TGTGCCAGCACTATCACGAACCAGGCCTACGAGCAGTACTTC	CASTITNQAYEQYF